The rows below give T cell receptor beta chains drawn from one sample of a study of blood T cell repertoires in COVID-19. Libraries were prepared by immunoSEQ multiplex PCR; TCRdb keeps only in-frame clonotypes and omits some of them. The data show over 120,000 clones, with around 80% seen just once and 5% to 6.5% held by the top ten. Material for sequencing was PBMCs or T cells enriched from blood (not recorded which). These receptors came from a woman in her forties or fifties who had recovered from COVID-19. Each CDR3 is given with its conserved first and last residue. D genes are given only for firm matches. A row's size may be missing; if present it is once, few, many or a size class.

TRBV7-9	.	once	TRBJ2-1	CASSFQQPQFF	TGTGCCAGCAGCTTTCAACAGCCCCAGTTCTTC
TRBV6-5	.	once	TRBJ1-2	CASSSYQRANYGYTF	TGTGCCAGCAGCAGCTATCAGCGAGCTAACTATGGCTACACCTTC
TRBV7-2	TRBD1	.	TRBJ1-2	CASSTGEGTYTF	TGTGCCAGCAGCACAGGGGAAGGAACCTACACCTTC
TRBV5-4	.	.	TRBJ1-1	CASSSRMRGGQDEAFF	TGTGCCAGCAGCTCCCGGATGAGGGGGGGGCAGGATGAAGCTTTCTTT
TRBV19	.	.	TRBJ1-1	CASSIAGFVTEAFF	TGTGCCAGTAGTATAGCAGGGTTTGTGACTGAAGCTTTCTTT
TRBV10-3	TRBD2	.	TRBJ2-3	CAIRTGTSYTDTQYF	TGTGCCATCAGGACGGGGACTAGTTACACAGATACGCAGTATTTT
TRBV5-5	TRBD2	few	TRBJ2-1	CASTEGLALYNEQFF	TGTGCCAGCACCGAAGGACTAGCGCTCTACAATGAGCAGTTCTTC
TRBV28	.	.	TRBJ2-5	CASSSGPRRETQYF	TGTGCCAGCAGTTCTGGGCCGCGAAGGGAGACCCAGTACTTC
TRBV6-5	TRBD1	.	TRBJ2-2	CASRTQGLRGGELFF	TGTGCCAGTAGGACACAGGGGCTGAGGGGCGGGGAGCTGTTTTTT
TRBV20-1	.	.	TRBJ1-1	CSASAPRDRTEAFF	TGCAGTGCTAGTGCTCCCAGGGATCGAACTGAAGCTTTCTTT
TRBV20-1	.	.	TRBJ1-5	CSASPGGLEGQPQHF	TGCAGTGCTAGTCCGGGGGGGCTTGAGGGTCAGCCCCAGCATTTT
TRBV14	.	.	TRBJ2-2	CASSQVLHDRGYTGELFF	TGTGCTAGCAGCCAAGTTCTTCACGACCGAGGGTACACCGGGGAGCTGTTTTTT
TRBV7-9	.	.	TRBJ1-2	CASSLVPYGYTF	TGTGCCAGCAGCTTAGTCCCATATGGCTACACCTTC
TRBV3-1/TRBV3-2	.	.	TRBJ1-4	CASSQVAERPGKVWDEKLFF	TGTGCCAGCAGCCAAGTTGCGGAAAGGCCAGGGAAGGTTTGGGATGAAAAACTGTTTTTT
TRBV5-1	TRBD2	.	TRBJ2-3	CASSFLAGETDTQYF	TGCGCCAGCAGCTTCCTAGCGGGGGAGACGGATACGCAGTATTTT
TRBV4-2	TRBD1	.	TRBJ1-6	CASSSHRGRIPSYNSPLHF	TGTGCCAGCAGCTCCCACAGGGGGAGAATCCCCTCCTATAATTCACCCCTCCACTTT
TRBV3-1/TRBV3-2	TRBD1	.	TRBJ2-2	CASSHARQGTDTGELFF	TGTGCCAGCAGCCACGCCCGACAGGGTACGGACACCGGGGAGCTGTTTTTT
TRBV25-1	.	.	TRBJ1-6	CASSEGLRSSYNSPLHF	TGTGCCAGCAGTGAAGGTTTAAGGAGCTCCTATAATTCACCCCTCCACTTT
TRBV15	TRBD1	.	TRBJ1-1	CATAGQGNTEAFF	TGTGCCACCGCGGGACAGGGGAACACTGAAGCTTTCTTT
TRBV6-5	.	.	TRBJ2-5	CASSSSSGKTQYF	TGTGCCAGCAGTTCAAGTTCGGGGAAGACCCAGTACTTC
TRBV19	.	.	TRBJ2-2	CASSIGEINTGELFF	TGTGCCAGTAGTATCGGAGAAATCAACACCGGGGAGCTGTTTTTT
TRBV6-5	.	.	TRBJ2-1	CASSYSAGQQFF	TGTGCCAGCAGTTACTCTGCGGGACAGCAGTTCTTC
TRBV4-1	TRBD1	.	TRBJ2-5	CASSKGAGTGETQYF	TGCGCCAGCAGCAAGGGGGCCGGGACCGGAGAGACCCAGTACTTC
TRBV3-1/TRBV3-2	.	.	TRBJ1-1	CASSQFTANTEAFF	TGTGCCAGCAGCCAATTTACAGCGAACACTGAAGCTTTCTTT
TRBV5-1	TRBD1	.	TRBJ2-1	CASSLVGQGLSSYNEQFF	TGCGCCAGCAGCTTGGTCGGACAGGGGTTGAGCTCCTACAATGAGCAGTTCTTC
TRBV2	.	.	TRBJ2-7	CASSVVRSEDEQYF	TGTGCCAGCAGTGTGGTCCGGTCTGAGGACGAGCAGTACTTC
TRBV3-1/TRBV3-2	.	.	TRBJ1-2	CASSQDPVGFQYGYTF	TGTGCCAGCAGCCAAGATCCCGTCGGGTTCCAGTATGGCTACACCTTC
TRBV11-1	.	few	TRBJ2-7	CASSSTYEQYF	TGTGCCAGCAGCTCCACCTACGAGCAGTACTTC
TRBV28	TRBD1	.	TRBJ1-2	CASRRQGAYYGYTF	TGTGCCAGCAGGCGACAGGGGGCGTACTATGGCTACACCTTC
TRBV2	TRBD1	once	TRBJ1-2	CASTWDRDVIYGYTF	TGTGCCAGCACCTGGGACAGGGACGTTATCTATGGCTACACCTTC
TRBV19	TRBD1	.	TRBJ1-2	CASSRDRGPGGYGYTF	TGTGCCAGTAGTAGAGACAGGGGGCCAGGTGGTTATGGCTACACCTTC
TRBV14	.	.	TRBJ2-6	CASSPTNSGANVLTF	TGTGCCAGCAGCCCCACAAACTCTGGGGCCAACGTCCTGACTTTC
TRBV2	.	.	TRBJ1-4	CASSEQGIGSTEKLFF	TGTGCCAGCAGTGAACAGGGTATAGGGTCGACTGAAAAACTGTTTTTT
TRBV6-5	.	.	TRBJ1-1	CASSLTVMNTEAFF	TGTGCCAGCAGTCTGACAGTTATGAACACTGAAGCTTTCTTT
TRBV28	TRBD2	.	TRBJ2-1	CASSPPGGGRLSSYNEQFF	TGTGCCAGCAGTCCACCGGGGGGAGGGCGCCTATCCTCCTACAATGAGCAGTTCTTC
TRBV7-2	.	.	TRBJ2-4	CASSQGGLGYLAKNIQYF	TGTGCCAGCAGCCAAGGAGGCCTGGGGTACCTAGCCAAAAACATTCAGTACTTC
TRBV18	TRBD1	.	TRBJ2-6	CASSRDRVGANVLTF	TGTGCCAGCTCAAGGGACAGGGTTGGGGCCAACGTCCTGACTTTC
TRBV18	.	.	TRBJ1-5	CASSPLGDLNQPQHF	TGTGCCAGCTCACCACTCGGGGACTTGAATCAGCCCCAGCATTTT
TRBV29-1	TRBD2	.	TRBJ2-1	CSVDLAGGANEQFF	TGCAGCGTTGATTTGGCCGGGGGGGCCAATGAGCAGTTCTTC
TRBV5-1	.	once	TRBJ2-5	CASSLPPRGNQETQYF	TGCGCCAGCAGCTTGCCCCCGAGGGGGAACCAAGAGACCCAGTACTTC
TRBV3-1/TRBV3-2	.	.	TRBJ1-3	CASSPYRDLKGNTIYF	TGTGCCAGCAGCCCATACAGGGATCTGAAGGGAAACACCATATATTTT
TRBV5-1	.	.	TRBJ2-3	CASRRSGPLDTQYF	TGCGCCAGCCGCCGATCTGGGCCCTTGGATACGCAGTATTTT
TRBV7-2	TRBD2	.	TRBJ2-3	CASTLSGEITDTQYF	TGTGCCAGCACCCTTAGCGGGGAAATAACAGATACGCAGTATTTT
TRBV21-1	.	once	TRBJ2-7	CASRATTDREDCREQYF	TGTGCCAGCAGGGCCACAACGGACAGGGAGGACTGCAGAGAGCAGTACTTC
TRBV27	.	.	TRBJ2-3	CASSVRGDTQYF	TGTGCCAGCAGCGTGAGGGGGGATACGCAGTATTTT
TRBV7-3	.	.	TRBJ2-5	CASSSTVQETQYF	TGTGCCAGCAGCTCGACAGTCCAAGAGACCCAGTACTTC
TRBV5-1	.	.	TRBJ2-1	CASSLARGATNEQFF	TGCGCCAGCAGCTTGGCCCGGGGGGCCACCAATGAGCAGTTCTTC
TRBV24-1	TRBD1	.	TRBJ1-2	CATSSRGYGYGYTF	TGTGCCACCAGTTCCAGGGGGTATGGCTATGGCTACACCTTC
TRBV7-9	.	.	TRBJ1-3	CASSLASGNLWNTIYF	TGTGCCAGCAGCTTAGCTTCGGGGAATTTATGGAACACCATATATTTT
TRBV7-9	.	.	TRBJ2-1	CASSLSYNEQFF	TGTGCCAGCAGCCTATCCTACAATGAGCAGTTCTTC
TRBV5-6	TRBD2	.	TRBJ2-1	CASTRTSGGIVYNEQFF	TGTGCCAGCACCAGGACTAGCGGGGGTATCGTCTACAATGAGCAGTTCTTC
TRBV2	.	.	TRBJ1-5	CASKEQGFWGPQHF	TGTGCCAGCAAAGAACAGGGCTTCTGGGGGCCCCAGCATTTT